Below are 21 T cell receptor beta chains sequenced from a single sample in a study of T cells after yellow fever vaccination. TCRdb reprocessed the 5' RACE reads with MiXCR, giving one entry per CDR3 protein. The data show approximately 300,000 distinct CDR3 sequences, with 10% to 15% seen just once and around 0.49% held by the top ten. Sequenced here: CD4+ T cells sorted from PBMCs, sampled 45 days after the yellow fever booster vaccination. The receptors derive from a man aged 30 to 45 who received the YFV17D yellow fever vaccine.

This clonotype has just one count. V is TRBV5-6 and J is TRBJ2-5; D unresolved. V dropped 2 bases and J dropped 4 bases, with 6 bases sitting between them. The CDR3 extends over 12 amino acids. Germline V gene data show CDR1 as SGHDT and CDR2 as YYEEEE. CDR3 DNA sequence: TGTGCCAGCAGCTTTAACCTAGAGACCCAGTACTTC. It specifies CASSFNLETQYF.

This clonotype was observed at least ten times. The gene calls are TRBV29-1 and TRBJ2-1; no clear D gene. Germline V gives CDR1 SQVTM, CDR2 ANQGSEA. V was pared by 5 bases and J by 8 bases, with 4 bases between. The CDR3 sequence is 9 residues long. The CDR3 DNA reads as TGCAGCGTTAACGATGAGCAGTTCTTC. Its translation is CSVNDEQFF.

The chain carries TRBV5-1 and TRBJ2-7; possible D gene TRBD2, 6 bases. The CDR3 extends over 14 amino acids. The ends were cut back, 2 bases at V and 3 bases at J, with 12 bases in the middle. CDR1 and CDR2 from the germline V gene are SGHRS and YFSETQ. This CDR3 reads CASSLGGNYYEQYF. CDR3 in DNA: TGCGCCAGCAGCTTAGGAGGGAATTACTACGAGCAGTACTTC. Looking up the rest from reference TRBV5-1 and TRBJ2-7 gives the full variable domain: KAGVTQTPRYLIKTRGQQVTLSCSPISGHRSVSWYQQTPGQGLQFLFEYFSETQRNKGNFPGRFSGRQFSNSRSEMNVSTLELGDSALYLCASSLGGNYYEQYFGPGTRLTVT.

The CDR3 is CATSHGAISGANVLTF. The CDR3, as DNA: TGTGCCACCAGCCATGGGGCGATCTCTGGGGCCAACGTCCTGACTTTC. This chain uses TRBV24-1 with TRBJ2-6, with a weak D call TRBD1 (5 bases). V lost 7 bases, J lost 0 bases, and 12 bases lay in between. The CDR3 covers 16 residues. Germline V lookup: CDR1 KGHDR, CDR2 SFDVKD.

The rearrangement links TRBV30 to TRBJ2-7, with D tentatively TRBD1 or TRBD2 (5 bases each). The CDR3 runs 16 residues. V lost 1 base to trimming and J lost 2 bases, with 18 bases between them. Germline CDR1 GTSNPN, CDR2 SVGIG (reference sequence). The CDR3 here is CAWSDMRKGSPYEQYF. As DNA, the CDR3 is TGTGCCTGGAGTGACATGAGGAAGGGGAGCCCCTACGAGCAGTACTTC.

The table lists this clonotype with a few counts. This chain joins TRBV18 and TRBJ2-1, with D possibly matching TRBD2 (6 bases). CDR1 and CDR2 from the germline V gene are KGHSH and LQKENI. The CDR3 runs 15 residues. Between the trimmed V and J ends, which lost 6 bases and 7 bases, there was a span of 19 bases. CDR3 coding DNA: TGTGCCAGCTCCGTCTCTCCGGGAGATAGGAATGAGCAGTTCTTC. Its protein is CASSVSPGDRNEQFF.

The CDR3 protein is CVTLNRGLGSQSNEQFF. In DNA form, the CDR3 reads TGTGTCACCCTCAACCGGGGCCTGGGCTCCCAAAGTAATGAGCAGTTCTTC. The chain uses TRBV7-8 and TRBJ2-1, with D perhaps being TRBD1 or TRBD2 (5 bases each). CDR3 length: 17 amino acids. Looked up from germline, CDR1 is SGHVS and CDR2 is FQNEAQ.

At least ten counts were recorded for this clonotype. The CDR3 here is CSAIQGRVTEAFF. In DNA form, the CDR3 reads TGCAGTGCTATACAGGGGAGGGTTACTGAAGCTTTCTTT. This chain joins TRBV20-1 and TRBJ1-1; 7 nucleotides align to TRBD1. CDR1 DFQATT and CDR2 SNEGSKA come from the germline V gene (reference sequence). The CDR3 sequence is 13 residues long. The ends lost 4 bases at V and 5 bases at J; junction bases unmatched: 7.

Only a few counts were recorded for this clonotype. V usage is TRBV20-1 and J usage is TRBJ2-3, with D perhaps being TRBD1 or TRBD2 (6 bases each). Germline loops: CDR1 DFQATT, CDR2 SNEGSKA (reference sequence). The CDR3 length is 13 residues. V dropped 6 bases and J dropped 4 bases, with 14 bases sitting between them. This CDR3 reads CSAGSGGADTQYF. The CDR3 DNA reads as TGCAGTGCCGGCTCCGGGGGCGCAGATACGCAGTATTTT.

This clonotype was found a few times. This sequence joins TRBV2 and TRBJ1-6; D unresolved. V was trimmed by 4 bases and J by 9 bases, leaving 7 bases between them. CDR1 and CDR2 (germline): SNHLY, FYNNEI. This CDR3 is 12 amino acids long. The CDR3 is CASSVGASPLHF. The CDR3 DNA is TGTGCCAGCAGTGTCGGAGCTTCACCCCTCCACTTT.

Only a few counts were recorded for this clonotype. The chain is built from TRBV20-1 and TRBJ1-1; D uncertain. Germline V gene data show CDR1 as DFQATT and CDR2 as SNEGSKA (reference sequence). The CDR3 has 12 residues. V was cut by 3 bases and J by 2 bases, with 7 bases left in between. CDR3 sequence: CSASSQNTEAFF. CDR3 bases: TGCAGTGCTAGTTCCCAAAACACTGAAGCTTTCTTT.

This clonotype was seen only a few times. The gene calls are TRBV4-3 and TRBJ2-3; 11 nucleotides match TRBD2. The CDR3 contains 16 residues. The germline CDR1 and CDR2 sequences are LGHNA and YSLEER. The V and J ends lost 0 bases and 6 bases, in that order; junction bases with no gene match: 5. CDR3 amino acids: CASSQDLAGGEDTQYF. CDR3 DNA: TGCGCCAGCAGCCAAGATTTAGCGGGAGGGGAGGATACGCAGTATTTT.

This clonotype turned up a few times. This chain's CDR3 is CASSLAEGEYEQYF. The CDR3 DNA reads TGTGCCAGCAGCTTAGCGGAGGGAGAGTACGAGCAGTACTTC. The V call is TRBV7-2, the J call TRBJ2-7; the D gene is possibly TRBD2 (6 bases). The CDR3 has 14 amino acids. Germline V gene lookup returns CDR1 SGHTA and CDR2 FQGNSA. The germline V and J ends were trimmed by 0 bases and 4 bases, with 10 bases remaining between them.

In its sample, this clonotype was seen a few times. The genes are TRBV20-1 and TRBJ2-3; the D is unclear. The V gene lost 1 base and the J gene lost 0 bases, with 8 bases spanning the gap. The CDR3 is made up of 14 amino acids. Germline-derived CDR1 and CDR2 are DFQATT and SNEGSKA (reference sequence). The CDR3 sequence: CSARAITSTDTQYF. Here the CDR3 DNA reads TGCAGTGCTAGAGCCATTACTAGCACAGATACGCAGTATTTT.

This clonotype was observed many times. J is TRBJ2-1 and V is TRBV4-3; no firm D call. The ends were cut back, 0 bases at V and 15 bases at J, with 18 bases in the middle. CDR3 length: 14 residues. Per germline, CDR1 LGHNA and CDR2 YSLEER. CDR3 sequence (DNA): TGCGCCAGCAGCCAAGATGGAATGTCGGAGAAAGTGTTCTTC. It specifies CASSQDGMSEKVFF.

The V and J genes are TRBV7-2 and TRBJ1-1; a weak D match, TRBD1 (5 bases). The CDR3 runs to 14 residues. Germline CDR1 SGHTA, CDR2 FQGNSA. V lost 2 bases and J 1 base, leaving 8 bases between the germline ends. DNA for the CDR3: TGTGCCAGCAGCTTAATCGGACAGAACACTGAAGCTTTCTTT. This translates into CASSLIGQNTEAFF.

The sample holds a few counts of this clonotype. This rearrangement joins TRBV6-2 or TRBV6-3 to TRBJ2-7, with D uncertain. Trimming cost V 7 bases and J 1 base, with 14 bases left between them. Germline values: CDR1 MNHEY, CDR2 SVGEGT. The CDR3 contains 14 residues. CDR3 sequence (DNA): TGTGCCAGCACCTCAGGTAAAGGGTCCTACGAGCAGTACTTC. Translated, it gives CASTSGKGSYEQYF.

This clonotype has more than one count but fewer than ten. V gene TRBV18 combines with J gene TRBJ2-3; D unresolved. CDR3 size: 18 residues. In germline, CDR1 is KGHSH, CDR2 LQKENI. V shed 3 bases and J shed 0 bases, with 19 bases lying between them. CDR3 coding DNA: TGTGCCAGCTCACCGGGTATTGTCGACTCTACTAGCACAGATACGCAGTATTTT. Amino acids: CASSPGIVDSTSTDTQYF.

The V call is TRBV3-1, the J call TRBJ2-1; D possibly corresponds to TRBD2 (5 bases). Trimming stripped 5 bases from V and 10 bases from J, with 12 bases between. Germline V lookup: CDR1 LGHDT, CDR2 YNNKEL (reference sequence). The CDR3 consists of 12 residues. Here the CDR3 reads CASSREPGEQFF. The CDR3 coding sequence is TGTGCCAGCAGCAGAGAACCGGGAGAGCAGTTCTTC.

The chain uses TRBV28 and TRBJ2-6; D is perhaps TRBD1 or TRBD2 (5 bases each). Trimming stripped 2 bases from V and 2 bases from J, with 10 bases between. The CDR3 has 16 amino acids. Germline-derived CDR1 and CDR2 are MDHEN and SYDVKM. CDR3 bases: TGTGCCAGCAGTTTAGGGGGTAGGCCTGGGGCCAACGTCCTGACTTTC. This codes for CASSLGGRPGANVLTF.

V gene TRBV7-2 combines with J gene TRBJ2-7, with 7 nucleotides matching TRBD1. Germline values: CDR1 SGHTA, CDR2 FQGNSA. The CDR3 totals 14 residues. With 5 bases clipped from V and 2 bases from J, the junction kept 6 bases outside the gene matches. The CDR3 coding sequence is TGTGCCAGCAGCCTCCGACAGGGTACCTACGAGCAGTACTTC. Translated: CASSLRQGTYEQYF.